Each of the 8 T cell receptor beta chains below was sequenced from the same sample in a study of blood T cell repertoires in COVID-19. Profiled with immunoSEQ multiplex PCR; TCRdb holds only in-frame clones, not every one. The table has fewer than 95,000 clones, 80% to 90% seen once; the top ten hold 7.5% to 9.5%. The sample comprised peripheral blood. These receptors all come from a man aged 45 to 65 with acute or convalescent COVID-19.

A single count supports this clone. J is TRBJ2-3 and V is TRBV15; 8 bases match TRBD2. The CDR3 is 14 amino acids. The germline CDR1 and CDR2 sequences are LNHNV and YYDKDF (reference sequence). With 1 base clipped from V and 3 bases from J, the junction kept 0 bases outside the gene matches. CDR3 DNA sequence: TGTGCCACCAGCAGAGGACTAGCGACAGATACGCAGTATTTT. Protein: CATSRGLATDTQYF.

The genes are TRBV25-1 and TRBJ1-5, with D possibly being TRBD1 (5 bases). CDR1 and CDR2 from the germline V gene are MGHDK and SYGVNS. This CDR3 has 15 residues. Trimming took 1 base from V and 3 from J, leaving 10 bases between them. The CDR3 bases are TGTGCCAGCAGTGAATTCCCCAGGGACAATCAGCCCCAGCATTTT. Translation gives CASSEFPRDNQPQHF.

The rearrangement uses TRBV5-6 and TRBJ2-7; D is unclear. From germline, CDR1 is SGHDT and CDR2 YYEEEE. V was clipped by 6 bases and J by 3 bases, with 16 bases between them. The CDR3 is made up of 14 amino acids. The CDR3 spells CASTKTITLYEQYF. The CDR3 DNA reads TGTGCCAGCACCAAGACAATTACTCTCTACGAGCAGTACTTC.

This chain connects TRBV19 to TRBJ2-7; TRBD1 might be the D (6 bases). The CDR3 is 14 amino acids. V was clipped by 3 bases and J by 3 bases, with 12 bases between them. CDR1 and CDR2 from the germline V gene are LNHDA and SQIVND (reference sequence). The CDR3 is CASSIRDTYYEQYF. The CDR3 nucleotides read TGTGCCAGTAGTATCCGGGACACTTACTACGAGCAGTACTTC. Together with reference TRBV19 and TRBJ2-7, the CDR3 gives the full variable domain: DGGITQSPKYLFRKEGQNVTLSCEQNLNHDAMYWYRQDPGQGLRLIYYSQIVNDFQKGDIAEGYSVSREKKESFPLTVTSAQKNPTAFYLCASSIRDTYYEQYFGPGTRLTVT.

The V and J genes are TRBV7-2 and TRBJ2-5, with D perhaps matching TRBD1 (6 bases). Trimming left V 5 bases short and J 1 base short, with 17 bases between. The germline CDR1 and CDR2 sequences are SGHTA and FQGNSA. This CDR3 region has 16 residues. CDR3 DNA: TGTGCCAGCAGCGTCAGGGGACGTAATATCCAAGAGACCCAGTACTTC. Its translation is CASSVRGRNIQETQYF.

CDR3 sequence reads: CASSPPDGFAPLHF. The CDR3 region has the DNA TGTGCCAGCAGCCCACCCGATGGCTTTGCACCCCTCCACTTT. This rearrangement joins TRBV28 to TRBJ1-6; D unclear. Trimming removed 6 bases from V and 11 bases from J, with 17 bases in between. Looked up from germline, CDR1 is MDHEN and CDR2 is SYDVKM. This CDR3 spans 14 amino acids.

This clone has more than one count but fewer than ten. The genes are TRBV7-2 and TRBJ1-2; 8 nucleotides match TRBD1. CDR3 length: 15 residues. The V segment lost 1 base and the J segment 3 bases; nucleotides outside the gene matches: 4. The germline gives CDR1 SGHTA, CDR2 FQGNSA. The CDR3: CASSLGQGAHYGYTF. The CDR3 region has the DNA TGTGCCAGCAGCTTAGGGCAGGGGGCGCACTATGGCTACACCTTC.

The CDR3 sequence: CASSASGGGAQYF. The CDR3 DNA follows: TGTGCCAGCAGCGCTAGCGGGGGAGGGGCCCAGTACTTC. The V and J genes are TRBV9 and TRBJ2-5; 10 nucleotides align to TRBD2. V was clipped by 3 bases and J by 9 bases; unmatched bases: 5. The CDR3 has 13 amino acids. Germline V gene data show CDR1 as SGDLS and CDR2 as YYNGEE. Drawing the rest from reference TRBV9 and TRBJ2-5, the complete variable domain is DSGVTQTPKHLITATGQRVTLRCSPRSGDLSVYWYQQSLDQGLQFLIQYYNGEERAKGNILERFSAQQFPDLHSELNLSSLELGDSALYFCASSASGGGAQYFGPGTRLLVL.